This T cell receptor (beta chain) emerged from a study of spatial heterogeneity in lung cancer. Study-level background: Consistently, beta-chain sequences turned up in larger numbers than alpha-chain sequences did.

Trimming cost V 0 bases and J 3 bases, with 13 bases left between them. CDR1 and CDR2 (germline): SGDLS, YYNGEE. The CDR3 consists of 15 residues. About this clonotype itself: Its target is unknown.

TCR cDNA molecules each had a unique molecular identifier. Using its own MiXCR run on the 5' RACE reads, TCRdb lists one record per CDR3 protein. The repertoire holds about 10,000 distinct CDR3 sequences, with 9.5% to 15% as singletons. Documented time point: sample taken at primary tumor resection. No cell sorting; template was whole RNA from tumor, lung tissue or PBMC. The study, taken as a whole, reports: Mutation tallies in tumors tracked expanded intratumoral alpha and beta TCR counts. Ubiquitous and regional expanded TCR counts tracked ubiquitous and regional nonsynonymous mutations, respectively.

Sequencing used lung tumor tissue, obtained at surgery. The receptor comes from a male donor with early-stage non-small cell lung cancer. The chain has TRBV9 and TRBJ2-7; no clear D gene. The CDR3 loop reads CASSVGLAGGYEQYF. DNA of the CDR3: TGTGCCAGCAGCGTAGGGCTGGCAGGCGGCTACGAGCAGTACTTC.